The 18 T cell receptor beta chains presented below share a single source sample, sequenced in a study of regulatory T cells in long-lasting Graves disease. Time point given: newly diagnosed GD, antithyroid drugs for less than 3 months. RNA isolated from PBMCs was used to make the TCR library. For TCR beta, libraries came from iRepertoire HTBI primers and Arm-PCR of CDR3 regions. Via MiXCR, TCRdb re-called the multiplex PCR reads, giving one row per CDR3 protein. Of 200,000 to 250,000 distinct CDR3 sequences listed, around 16% were seen once; the top ten hold around 20%. Here the sequenced sample was peripheral blood mononuclear cells (PBMCs), taken at new diagnosis, from a patient treated with antithyroid drugs. These receptors were taken from a female donor with Graves disease.

The chain combines TRBV6-2 or TRBV6-3 with TRBJ2-7, with D unclear. Germline values: CDR1 MNHEY, CDR2 SVGEGT. Trimming took off 5 bases at V and 2 bases at J, with 13 bases between the two ends. The CDR3 spans 14 residues. Written as DNA, the CDR3 is TGTGCCAGCAGTGATTTGCGGTGGCCCTACGAGCAGTACGTC. Its protein is CASSDLRWPYEQYV.

This clonotype turned up a few times. The V and J genes are TRBV14 and TRBJ2-1, with 7 bases that match TRBD2. This CDR3 contains 16 residues. Germline CDR1 is SGHDN and CDR2 is FVKESK. The V segment lost 1 base and the J segment 4 bases; nucleotides outside the gene matches: 7. CDR3 DNA: TGTGCCAGCAGCCAAGTGGCTAGCGGCCAGTACAATGAGCAGTTCTTC. Translation: CASSQVASGQYNEQFF.

This clonotype was found many times. This chain joins TRBV20-1 and TRBJ1-1; the match to TRBD1 covers 9 bases. The CDR3 is made up of 15 amino acids. Germline loops: CDR1 DFQATT, CDR2 SNEGSKA (reference sequence). Trimming cost V 1 base and J 6 bases; bases outside gene matches: 9. The chain's CDR3 is CSARVSGTGMAEAFF. CDR3 bases: TGCAGTGCTAGAGTGAGCGGGACAGGGATGGCTGAAGCTTTCTTT.

In this sample, this clonotype turned up many times. The V gene is TRBV20-1, the J gene TRBJ2-3, with 10 bases identical to TRBD2. The CDR3 is made up of 14 amino acids. Losses at the gene ends were 4 bases for V and 0 bases for J; bases not matched to a gene: 1. Germline CDR1 reads DFQATT; CDR2 reads SNEGSKA (reference sequence). CDR3 sequence reads: CSATTSGSTDTQYF. The CDR3 coding sequence is TGCAGTGCTACGACTAGCGGGAGCACAGATACGCAGTATTTT.

This clonotype was recorded many times. The chain uses TRBV20-1 and TRBJ2-1; D unclear. V was clipped by 2 bases and J by 2 bases, with 10 bases between them. The CDR3 consists of 14 residues. Germline CDR1 is DFQATT and CDR2 is SNEGSKA (reference sequence). The CDR3 loop is CSARLDGPYNEQFF. The CDR3 coding sequence is TGCAGTGCTAGACTCGACGGGCCCTACAATGAGCAGTTCTTC.

The chain recombines TRBV9 with TRBJ2-3; 15 bases map to TRBD2. Per germline, CDR1 SGDLS and CDR2 YYNGEE. The V segment lost 0 bases and the J segment 2 bases; nucleotides outside the gene matches: 4. This CDR3 has 18 residues. CDR3 sequence (DNA): TGTGCCAGCAGCGTAGAGGGGACTAGCGGGAGGTACACAGATACGCAGTATTTT. It specifies CASSVEGTSGRYTDTQYF.

The chain links TRBV9 to TRBJ2-1; 13 nucleotides match TRBD2. There are 17 residues in the CDR3. Germline V CDR1 and CDR2: SGDLS, YYNGEE. Trimming took 4 bases from V and 1 from J; bases not matched to a gene: 5. The CDR3 nucleotides read TGTGCCAGCAGCTACGGACTAGCGGGAGTTTCCTACAATGAGCAGTTCTTC. Amino acid sequence: CASSYGLAGVSYNEQFF.

This clonotype came up many times. The chain recombines TRBV30 with TRBJ2-3; D possibly corresponds to TRBD2 (6 bases). Trimming cost V 0 bases and J 11 bases, with 18 bases left between them. The CDR3 length is 14 residues. CDR1 is GTSNPN and CDR2 is SVGIG in the germline V gene (reference sequence). CDR3 region: CAWSVLPLGAGQYF. The CDR3 DNA follows: TGTGCCTGGAGTGTACTCCCATTAGGAGCGGGGCAGTATTTT.

This clonotype has a count of ten or more. CDR3 sequence: CASSLDHLSEQYF. The CDR3 DNA reads as TGTGCCAGCAGCCTGGACCACCTTAGCGAGCAGTACTTC. The rearrangement uses TRBV14 and TRBJ2-7; no firm D call. CDR1 and CDR2 from the germline V gene are SGHDN and FVKESK. V lost 4 bases to trimming and J lost 6 bases, with 13 bases between them. This CDR3 has 13 amino acids.

This clonotype was recorded at least ten times. The chain links TRBV20-1 to TRBJ1-5; 10 nucleotides align to TRBD1. Germline trimming cut 5 bases from V and 7 bases from J; bases unmatched to any gene: 11. Germline V gives CDR1 DFQATT, CDR2 SNEGSKA (reference sequence). The CDR3 spans 15 residues. CDR3 region: CSASTGTGVEQPQHF. In DNA form, the CDR3 reads TGCAGTGCTTCTACCGGGACAGGGGTGGAACAGCCCCAGCATTTT.

This clonotype was observed at least ten times. The chain uses TRBV7-2 and TRBJ2-4; 7 nucleotides align to TRBD2. The V and J ends lost 3 bases and 6 bases, in that order; junction bases with no gene match: 5. This CDR3 is built from 14 residues. CDR1 SGHTA and CDR2 FQGNSA come from the germline V gene. CDR3 residues: CASSFQAGTNIQYF. In DNA form, the CDR3 reads TGTGCCAGCAGCTTTCAAGCGGGAACAAACATTCAGTACTTC. Looking up the rest from reference TRBV7-2 and TRBJ2-4 gives the full variable domain: GAGVSQSPSNKVTEKGKDVELRCDPISGHTALYWYRQSLGQGLEFLIYFQGNSAPDKSGLPSDRFSAERTGGSVSTLTIQRTQQEDSAVYLCASSFQAGTNIQYFGAGTRLSVL.

This clonotype came up many times. V is TRBV15 and J is TRBJ1-1; 7 positions agree with TRBD1. Germline V gene data show CDR1 as LNHNV and CDR2 as YYDKDF (reference sequence). The V segment lost 2 bases and the J segment 5 bases; nucleotides outside the gene matches: 2. The CDR3 has 13 amino acids. CDR3 DNA sequence: TGTGCCACCAGCAGACAGGGGGGAACTGAAGCTTTCTTT. This codes for CATSRQGGTEAFF.

This clonotype was seen at least ten times. The chain combines TRBV10-1 with TRBJ2-2; 13 bases align to TRBD2. The ends lost 5 bases at V and 7 bases at J; junction bases unmatched: 16. The germline V gene encodes CDR1 WNHNN and CDR2 SYGVQD (reference sequence). The CDR3 spans 19 residues. The CDR3 spells CASSPTTYRTSGRIGELFF. The CDR3 bases are TGCGCCAGCAGTCCCACAACCTACCGGACTAGCGGGAGAATCGGGGAGCTGTTTTTT.

This clonotype was detected ten times or more. The chain has TRBV7-9 and TRBJ2-2, with TRBD1 matching over 7 bases. The germline V gene encodes CDR1 SEHNR and CDR2 FQNEAQ (reference sequence). This CDR3 has 16 amino acids. J gave up 5 bases and V 5 bases, and 11 bases lay outside the gene matches. The CDR3 reads CASSARTGMITGELFF. The DNA of the CDR3 is TGTGCCAGCAGCGCGAGGACAGGCATGATAACCGGGGAGCTGTTTTTT.

The chain has TRBV30 and TRBJ2-7; the match to TRBD2 covers 13 bases. Germline values: CDR1 GTSNPN, CDR2 SVGIG (reference sequence). This CDR3 spans 15 amino acids. With V trimmed by 1 base and J by 4 bases, 4 bases remained unmatched. The CDR3 nucleotides read TGTGCCTGGAGTGCATCGGGACTAGCGGGGTACGAGCAGTACTTC. Protein: CAWSASGLAGYEQYF. The whole variable domain, remainder taken from reference TRBV30 and TRBJ2-7, is SQTIHQWPATLVQPVGSPLSLECTVEGTSNPNLYWYRQAAGRGLQLLFYSVGIGQISSEVPQNLSASRPQDRQFILSSKKLLLSDSGFYLCAWSASGLAGYEQYFGPGTRLTVT.

There are many counts of this clonotype. The chain employs TRBV2 and TRBJ2-3, with D possibly matching TRBD2 (6 bases). This CDR3 has 12 amino acids. Germline V gene lookup returns CDR1 SNHLY and CDR2 FYNNEI. With 8 bases removed from V and 3 bases from J, the gap between germline ends came to 9 bases. CDR3 region: CASRTTTDTQYF. The CDR3 nucleotides are TGTGCCAGCCGGACTACAACAGATACGCAGTATTTT.

This clonotype was seen at least ten times. V is TRBV27 and J is TRBJ1-5; 7 nucleotides line up with TRBD1. Trimming took 6 bases from V and 2 from J; bases not matched to a gene: 7. This CDR3 comprises 15 residues. Germline CDR1 MNHEY, CDR2 SMNVEV (reference sequence). CDR3 sequence: CASRVQGLGNQPQHF. The CDR3 bases are TGTGCCAGCAGGGTACAGGGGCTCGGCAATCAGCCCCAGCATTTT.

This clonotype has at least ten counts. This sequence joins TRBV11-2 and TRBJ2-1; 8 bases align to TRBD2. The CDR3 sequence is 16 residues long. Germline lookup yields CDR1 SGHAT and CDR2 FQNNGV. Losses at the gene ends were 2 bases for V and 7 bases for J; bases not matched to a gene: 10. In nucleotides, the CDR3 is TGTGCCAGCAGCTTAAGGAGAAGCGGGACTAGGAATGAGCAGTTCTTC. Translation gives CASSLRRSGTRNEQFF.